Below, 16 T cell receptor beta chains from the same sample are listed, as sequenced in a study of esophageal squamous cell carcinoma under preoperative chemotherapy. Using its own MiXCR run on the PCR reads, TCRdb lists one record per CDR3 protein. The table has more than 9,500 distinct CDR3 sequences, roughly half seen once. Specified time point: before preoperative PTX-NDP chemotherapy. Sampling was done from a patient given preoperative chemotherapy. These TCRs come from a human donor with esophageal squamous cell carcinoma. The donor label of this sample is uncertain.

This clonotype appeared a single time. The V gene is TRBV6-1, the J gene TRBJ2-3, with 11 bases lining up with TRBD2. The DNA end favors TRBJ2-7, so the J call may be wrong. The CDR3 runs to 15 residues. CDR1 is MNHNS and CDR2 is SASEGT in the germline V gene. CDR3 DNA sequence: TGTGCCAGCAGTGAACAGACTAGCGGGGAAGATACGCAGTACTTC. Amino acids: CASSEQTSGEDTQYF.

There are many counts of this clonotype. The chain employs TRBV7-8 and TRBJ2-1, with D tentatively TRBD2 (5 bases). The germline gives CDR1 SGHVS, CDR2 FQNEAQ. This CDR3 has 14 residues. Trimming removed 8 bases from V and 7 bases from J, with 18 bases in between. The CDR3 DNA is TGTGCCAGCCGCCGGTGGGAGTGGTTGAATGAGCAGTTCTTC. Encoded protein: CASRRWEWLNEQFF. The complete variable domain, with remaining parts taken from reference TRBV7-8 and TRBJ2-1, reads GAGVSQSPRYKVAKRGQDVALRCDPISGHVSLFWYQQALGQGPEFLTYFQNEAQLDKSGLPSDRFFAERPEGSVSTLKIQRTQQEDSAVYLCASRRWEWLNEQFFGPGTRLTVL.

The V call is TRBV6-1, the J call TRBJ2-1, with D possibly being TRBD1 or TRBD2 (5 bases each). The J call may not be correct, given that the DNA end is closer to TRBJ2-5. Germline V gives CDR1 MNHNS, CDR2 SASEGT. The CDR3 extends over 14 amino acids. CDR3 DNA: TGTGCCAGCAGTGAAGGGGGGTGGAAAGAGACCCAGTACTTC. Amino acids: CASSEGGWKETQYF.

This sequence joins TRBV6-1 and TRBJ2-7; D is ambiguous. V shed 7 bases and J shed 0 bases, with 13 bases lying between them. The CDR3 sequence is 14 residues long. The germline V gene encodes CDR1 MNHNS and CDR2 SASEGT. CDR3 sequence (DNA): TGTGCCAGCATGGCCGCGGCATACTCCTACGAGCAGTACTTC. The encoded protein is CASMAAAYSYEQYF.

This sequence joins TRBV7-2 and TRBJ2-3; TRBD2 is a possible D gene (5 bases). V lost 3 bases and J lost 3, with 10 bases in between. Germline V gene lookup returns CDR1 SGHTA and CDR2 FQGNSA. The CDR3 extends over 14 amino acids. CDR3 DNA sequence: TGTGCCAGCAGCTTGCGAGGGAGAACAGATACGCAGTATTTT. Amino acids: CASSLRGRTDTQYF. Supplemented by reference TRBV7-2 and TRBJ2-3, the full variable domain reads GAGVSQSPSNKVTEKGKDVELRCDPISGHTALYWYRQSLGQGLEFLIYFQGNSAPDKSGLPSDRFSAERTGGSVSTLTIQRTQQEDSAVYLCASSLRGRTDTQYFGPGTRLTVL.

This clonotype was observed a few times. It may be a read error: a sequence one base away is much more abundant. V usage is TRBV12-5 and J usage is TRBJ2-1, with D uncertain. V was pared by 4 bases and J by 12 bases, with 16 bases between. The germline gives CDR1 LGHNT, CDR2 FRNRAP. The CDR3 sequence is 13 residues long. The CDR3 region has the DNA TGTGCTAGTGGTTCTGGACCGCTCCATAGGCAGTTCTTC. This gives the protein CASGSGPLHRQFF.

This clonotype rates as medium-sized. The V gene is TRBV7-9, the J gene TRBJ2-1; D is perhaps TRBD1 (6 bases). The assigned J gene may be wrong: the sequence end matches TRBJ2-7 better. The germline CDR1 and CDR2 sequences are SEHNR and FQNEAQ (reference sequence). This CDR3 contains 15 residues. CDR3 loop: CASSQTGGSYNEQYF. In DNA, the CDR3 is TGTGCCAGCAGCCAAACTGGGGGCTCCTACAATGAGCAGTACTTC.

This clonotype is large (0.1 to 1%) in the sample. The rearrangement links TRBV6-1 to TRBJ2-5; D might be TRBD1 (5 bases). The V and J ends lost 5 bases and 1 base respectively, with 8 bases between them. The CDR3 extends over 13 amino acids. Germline CDR1 MNHNS, CDR2 SASEGT. As DNA, the CDR3 is TGTGCCAGCAGTAGACAGTTCCAAGAGACCCAGTACTTC. Protein product: CASSRQFQETQYF.

About this clonotype: One end of the junction fails to match germline, which may point to a read error. The CDR3 sequence: CASSETLKDVTSDTQYF. The CDR3 bases are TGCGCCAGCAGTGAGACCCTGAAGGACGTGACCTCAGATACGCAGTATTTC. The chain has TRBV10-1 and TRBJ2-1; D unclear. Germline CDR1 and CDR2: WNHNN and SYGVQD (reference sequence). The CDR3 has 17 amino acids.

This clonotype was detected many times. The chain uses TRBV7-3 and TRBJ2-1; D is perhaps TRBD1 (6 bases). Trimming stripped 4 bases from V and 8 bases from J, with 9 bases between. Germline-derived CDR1 and CDR2 are SGHTA and FQGTGA. The CDR3 is 12 residues long. The CDR3 sequence: CASSSQGHEQFF. In DNA, the CDR3 is TGTGCCAGCAGCTCACAGGGCCATGAGCAGTTCTTC.

This clonotype was detected only once. In nucleotides, the CDR3 is TGTGCCAGCAGTTACTCGAAGGCAGGTCCTTACGAGCAGTACTTC. Residues: CASSYSKAGPYEQYF. This chain joins TRBV6-5 and TRBJ2-7; D is uncertain. V gave up 0 bases and J gave up 4 bases, with 13 bases separating them. Germline CDR1 reads MNHEY; CDR2 reads SVGAGI. The CDR3 has 15 residues.

The chain carries TRBV7-2 and TRBJ2-1, with 8 bases lining up with TRBD2. There are 14 residues in the CDR3. With V trimmed by 3 bases and J by 8 bases, 6 bases remained unmatched. Germline CDR1 is SGHTA and CDR2 is FQGNSA. CDR3 DNA sequence: TGTGCCAGCAGCTTGGCGGGAGGCTTACATGAGCAGTTCTTC. This codes for CASSLAGGLHEQFF.

This clonotype was recorded at least ten times. J is TRBJ1-2 and V is TRBV6-1, with 7 bases identical to TRBD1. Per the germline V gene, CDR1 is MNHNS and CDR2 is SASEGT. Trimming at V came to 0 bases and at J to 4 bases, leaving 8 bases not matched to a gene. The CDR3 consists of 16 residues. CDR3 residues: CASSEAGDSPTYGYTF. The CDR3 nucleotides are TGTGCCAGCAGTGAAGCAGGGGACAGTCCGACCTATGGCTACACCTTC.

This clonotype was picked up a small number of times. The chain is built from TRBV12-3 or TRBV12-4 and TRBJ2-3; D not resolved. The DNA end is more similar to TRBJ2-4, so the J call may be wrong. The CDR3 loop spans 12 amino acids. The CDR3 DNA follows: TGTGCCAGCAGTTTCGCTGCGAACATTCAGTACTTC. This encodes CASSFAANIQYF.

This clonotype was seen only a few times. V gene TRBV7-2 combines with J gene TRBJ2-1, with 9 bases that match TRBD1. The CDR3 is 16 residues long. The germline V gene encodes CDR1 SGHTA and CDR2 FQGNSA. The J segment lost 13 bases and the V segment lost 5 bases, leaving 18 bases of the junction unmatched. The CDR3 DNA is TGTGCCAGCAGCCGGACAGGGGTCCCCCAACAAGAGACCCAGTTCTTC. Translation: CASSRTGVPQQETQFF. The full variable domain, rest sourced from reference TRBV7-2 and TRBJ2-1, is GAGVSQSPSNKVTEKGKDVELRCDPISGHTALYWYRQSLGQGLEFLIYFQGNSAPDKSGLPSDRFSAERTGGSVSTLTIQRTQQEDSAVYLCASSRTGVPQQETQFFGPGTRLTVL.

The chain carries TRBV6-1 and TRBJ2-7; 8 bases match TRBD1. V lost 1 base, J lost 6 bases, and 5 bases stayed unmatched. The CDR3 loop spans 14 amino acids. CDR1 and CDR2 (germline): MNHNS, SASEGT. CDR3 nucleotides: TGTGCCAGCAGTGAAGGCACAGGGGGGAGCGAGCAGTACTTC. Translated: CASSEGTGGSEQYF.